This TCR beta chain was found in a study of T cell repertoires in cytomegalovirus infection. As for the study in general: Epitope selection comprised recently identified HLA-C-restricted CMV epitopes and well-studied HLA-B-restricted CMV epitopes.

This clonotype came up a few times. What it binds is unknown. Each CDR3 protein gets one entry after TCRdb re-called the reads with MiXCR. The data contain 300,000 to 400,000 distinct CDR3 sequences, 20% to 25% of them seen just once; the ten biggest clones take up 13%. The V segment lost 3 bases and the J segment 7 bases; nucleotides outside the gene matches: 3. The CDR3 runs to 15 residues. The rearrangement joins TRBV12-3 or TRBV12-4 to TRBJ2-2, with TRBD2 identical over 12 bases. The sequence derives from a human donor in good health (CMV status not recorded). Some clones in this sample may be carry-over from other donors' samples. This specimen consisted of cultured PBMCs, obtained from culture after CMV antigen stimulation. CDR3 DNA sequence: TGTGCCAGCAGTTTGTCTAGCGGGAGGGTCGGGGAGCTGTTTTTT. Amino acid sequence: CASSLSSGRVGELFF.